The 24 T cell receptor beta chains reported below all come from one sample, sequenced in a study of control samples from healthy donors and cancer patients. Sequencing was performed with immunoSEQ multiplex PCR; in TCRdb, only in-frame clones are kept and a portion is missing. The sample records roughly 59,000 clones, roughly 90% being singletons. Sample: PBMCs. These receptors were obtained from a man aged 40-49 years with colorectal cancer.

As for this clone: Other DNA sequences from this sample encode an identical CDR3 as well. The chain links TRBV18 to TRBJ2-3; D unresolved. V lost 2 bases and J 5 bases, leaving 2 bases between the germline ends. The CDR3 length is 11 residues. Germline V gives CDR1 KGHSH, CDR2 LQKENI. The CDR3 sequence is CASSPGDTQYF. The CDR3 region has the DNA TGTGCCAGCTCACCAGGAGATACGCAGTATTTT.

This chain uses TRBV5-4 with TRBJ1-2, with D possibly matching TRBD1 (5 bases). V gave up 2 bases and J gave up 5 bases, with 19 bases separating them. CDR1 SGHNT and CDR2 YYREEE come from the germline V gene (reference sequence). The CDR3 has 16 amino acids. CDR3 protein: CASSLGREGRGYGYTF. The CDR3 region has the DNA TGTGCCAGCAGCTTAGGAAGGGAAGGCCGGGGGTATGGCTACACCTTC.

The chain carries TRBV19 and TRBJ2-1; 16 bases are shared with TRBD2. Trimming cost V 5 bases and J 3 bases; bases outside gene matches: 13. The CDR3 is 20 amino acids. CDR1 is LNHDA, CDR2 SQIVND, per germline (reference sequence). DNA for the CDR3: TGTGCCAGTAGTCCACAGGGATTCGGGACTAGCGGGGGGGTCTACAATGAGCAGTTCTTC. Translated: CASSPQGFGTSGGVYNEQFF.

The rearrangement links TRBV19 to TRBJ1-2; D possibly corresponds to TRBD1 (6 bases). The germline V and J ends were trimmed by 0 bases and 11 bases, with 22 bases remaining between them. CDR3 length equals 16 residues. Germline V CDR1 and CDR2: LNHDA, SQIVND (reference sequence). The CDR3 sequence is CASSIEASRNRERYTF. The CDR3 nucleotides read TGTGCCAGTAGTATAGAAGCTTCAAGGAACAGGGAACGGTACACCTTC.

The gene calls are TRBV7-2 and TRBJ2-1, with 7 positions matching TRBD2. The J segment lost 2 bases and the V segment lost 2 bases, leaving 6 bases of the junction unmatched. From germline, CDR1 is SGHTA and CDR2 FQGNSA. The CDR3 has 16 amino acids. The CDR3 reads CASSLQAGPTYNEQFF. The CDR3 DNA is TGTGCCAGCAGCTTACAAGCGGGGCCTACCTACAATGAGCAGTTCTTC.

J is TRBJ2-1 and V is TRBV4-1, with TRBD2 as a possible D gene (5 bases). Trimming left V 3 bases short and J 6 bases short, with 18 bases between. The CDR3 has 16 amino acids. Germline values: CDR1 MGHRA, CDR2 YSYEKL. CDR3 bases: TGCGCCAGCAGCCACCCCGACTCCTTGGGGAGCAATGAGCAGTTCTTC. It yields the protein CASSHPDSLGSNEQFF.

This CDR3 is CASSLVPGNTEAFF. The CDR3 nucleotides are TGTGCCAGCAGCTTAGTCCCGGGAAACACTGAAGCTTTCTTT. The rearrangement joins TRBV11-2 to TRBJ1-1; D not resolved. V gave up 1 base and J gave up 2 bases, with 8 bases separating them. The CDR3 consists of 14 residues. Looked up from germline, CDR1 is SGHAT and CDR2 is FQNNGV.

The chain links TRBV11-2 to TRBJ1-6; 7 positions agree with TRBD1. The junction had 10 bases not matched to a gene; V was cut back by 0 bases and J by 8 bases. The germline V gene encodes CDR1 SGHAT and CDR2 FQNNGV. The CDR3 length is 17 residues. The CDR3 protein is CASSLEASGTVYSPLHF. In nucleotides, the CDR3 is TGTGCCAGCAGCTTAGAGGCCTCGGGGACAGTATATTCACCCCTCCACTTT.

This chain joins TRBV7-9 and TRBJ2-1; 8 positions match TRBD1. CDR3 length: 13 residues. The V gene's germline CDR1 is SEHNR and CDR2 FQNEAQ (reference sequence). The trim removed 4 bases at V and 6 bases at J, leaving 2 bases unmatched. CDR3 region: CASSSGTGNEQFF. In nucleotides, the CDR3 is TGTGCCAGCAGCTCCGGGACAGGCAATGAGCAGTTCTTC. Full variable domain (remainder filled in from reference TRBV7-9 and TRBJ2-1): DTGVSQNPRHKITKRGQNVTFRCDPISEHNRLYWYRQTLGQGPEFLTYFQNEAQLEKSRLLSDRFSAERPKGSFSTLEIQRTEQGDSAMYLCASSSGTGNEQFFGPGTRLTVL.

The chain couples TRBV12-3 or TRBV12-4 to TRBJ2-1, with a tentative D call TRBD1 (6 bases). Trimming cost V 3 bases and J 13 bases, with 13 bases left between them. CDR3 size: 12 residues. The CDR3 loop is CASSFLTGNQFF. CDR3 DNA: TGTGCCAGCAGTTTCCTTACAGGGAATCAGTTCTTC.

This clone was seen a single time. This rearrangement joins TRBV27 to TRBJ2-5; 9 bases are shared with TRBD1. Germline CDR1 MNHEY, CDR2 SMNVEV (reference sequence). The CDR3 is 15 residues long. Trimming took 6 bases from V and 5 from J; bases not matched to a gene: 10. CDR3 residues: CASSKGGQGWETQYF. CDR3 DNA sequence: TGTGCCAGCAGCAAAGGGGGACAGGGTTGGGAGACCCAGTACTTC.

This sequence joins TRBV6-5 and TRBJ1-6; the D is unclear. CDR1 and CDR2 (germline): MNHEY, SVGAGI. Trimming stripped 6 bases from V and 7 bases from J, with 7 bases between. The CDR3 spans 12 residues. DNA of the CDR3: TGTGCCAGCAGCCTGATGAATTCACCCCTCCACTTT. It codes for CASSLMNSPLHF.

The sample holds one count of this clone. This rearrangement joins TRBV4-2 to TRBJ2-5; 7 bases align to TRBD2. Trimming took 1 base from V and 3 from J; bases not matched to a gene: 8. From germline, CDR1 is LGHNA and CDR2 YNFKEQ. This CDR3 is 16 amino acids long. Written as DNA, the CDR3 is TGTGCCAGCAGCCAAGTGGTGAGCGGGGCCAAAGAGACCCAGTACTTC. This translates into CASSQVVSGAKETQYF.

This clone was picked up a small number of times. The chain joins TRBV12-3 or TRBV12-4 to TRBJ1-2; D is uncertain. This CDR3 has 12 residues. Trimming removed 3 bases from V and 5 bases from J, with 7 bases in between. The CDR3, as DNA: TGTGCCAGCAGTTTCCGACAATATGGCTACACCTTC. Amino acids: CASSFRQYGYTF.

The genes are TRBV30 and TRBJ2-1; D possibly corresponds to TRBD2 (6 bases). The CDR3 sequence is 16 residues long. Germline V CDR1 and CDR2: GTSNPN, SVGIG (reference sequence). V lost 2 bases and J lost 6, with 20 bases in between. The CDR3 DNA follows: TGTGCCTGGAGTCCTCCAACTCGACTAGTCCGCAATGAGCAGTTCTTC. Encoded protein: CAWSPPTRLVRNEQFF.

Note on this clone: This sample also contains other DNA sequences that code for the same CDR3. The chain couples TRBV9 to TRBJ1-2; D is perhaps TRBD1 (6 bases). Trimming shortened V by 2 bases and J by 1 base, and 6 bases separated the two germline ends. CDR3 length equals 13 residues. Germline V lookup: CDR1 SGDLS, CDR2 YYNGEE. The CDR3 region has the DNA TGTGCCAGCAGCGTGGACAGTAACTATGGCTACACCTTC. Translation gives CASSVDSNYGYTF.

The gene calls are TRBV19 and TRBJ2-7; D unresolved. The CDR3 consists of 14 residues. The germline V gene encodes CDR1 LNHDA and CDR2 SQIVND (reference sequence). V was trimmed by 3 bases and J by 5 bases, leaving 14 bases between them. The CDR3 reads CASSMGLDTNEQYF. DNA for the CDR3: TGTGCCAGTAGTATGGGCTTAGACACCAACGAGCAGTACTTC.

The chain combines TRBV19 with TRBJ1-2; TRBD1 agrees at 9 bases. V trimming: 1 base; J trimming: 5 bases; junction bases outside the gene matches: 5. This CDR3 is 15 amino acids long. The germline CDR1 and CDR2 sequences are LNHDA and SQIVND (reference sequence). The CDR3 here is CASSIGWTGEYGYTF. The CDR3 region has the DNA TGTGCCAGTAGTATAGGTTGGACAGGGGAATATGGCTACACCTTC.

The V gene is TRBV7-9, the J gene TRBJ1-4; possibly TRBD1 for D (6 bases). The CDR3 consists of 14 residues. V lost 4 bases, J lost 7 bases, and 13 bases lay in between. The germline CDR1 and CDR2 sequences are SEHNR and FQNEAQ (reference sequence). In DNA form, the CDR3 reads TGTGCCAGCAGCTGGCCCGGGACAAGTGAAAAACTGTTTTTT. Its protein is CASSWPGTSEKLFF.

This chain uses TRBV5-8 with TRBJ1-5, with D possibly being TRBD1 (6 bases). V was cut by 1 base and J by 1 base, with 9 bases left in between. In germline, CDR1 is SGHTS, CDR2 YDEGEE. The CDR3 loop spans 15 amino acids. CDR3 DNA: TGTGCCAGCAGCTTGAGGGGGGCGAGCAATCAGCCCCAGCATTTT. This translates into CASSLRGASNQPQHF.

This clone was counted between two and nine times. This chain links TRBV10-1 with TRBJ1-2; no clear D gene. This CDR3 has 13 amino acids. Germline V lookup: CDR1 WNHNN, CDR2 SYGVQD (reference sequence). Trimming cost V 2 bases and J 3 bases, with 7 bases left between them. The CDR3, as DNA: TGCGCCAGCAGTGAGAATCAGGACTATGGCTACACCTTC. Residues: CASSENQDYGYTF.

The chain has TRBV19 and TRBJ2-5, with a possible D match to TRBD1 (6 bases). V was cut by 4 bases and J by 5 bases, with 26 bases left in between. The CDR3 sequence is 18 residues long. Germline CDR1 reads LNHDA; CDR2 reads SQIVND (reference sequence). The CDR3 DNA is TGTGCCAGTAGTAAATCGATTGCAGGGGAGCAATTGAGGGAGACCCAGTACTTC. This gives the protein CASSKSIAGEQLRETQYF.

The chain links TRBV6-5 to TRBJ1-5; no clear D. In germline, CDR1 is MNHEY, CDR2 SVGAGI. This CDR3 comprises 15 residues. Trimming took 6 bases from V and 6 from J, leaving 18 bases between them. CDR3 sequence: CASSATGEGRQPQHF. The CDR3 DNA sequence: TGTGCCAGCAGCGCCACCGGGGAGGGTCGTCAGCCCCAGCATTTT.

The CDR3 sequence: CASSQGDIPSEKLFF. As DNA, the CDR3 is TGTGCCAGCAGCCAAGGGGACATCCCGTCCGAAAAACTGTTTTTT. The chain uses TRBV3-1 (or the pseudogene TRBV3-2) and TRBJ1-4; possible D gene TRBD1, 6 bases. Deletions cut 1 base from V and 8 bases from J, with 14 bases between. Germline CDR1 and CDR2: LGHDT and YNNKEL (reference sequence). CDR3 length: 15 residues.